These 27 T cell receptor beta chains share one sample of origin, sequenced in a study of T cell repertoires in aging, cancer and after chemotherapy. Rearranged V-D-J TRB sequences were amplified with a mixed TRB-A/B primer pool. TCRdb used MiXCR to reprocess the multiplex PCR reads, holding one entry per CDR3 protein. The sample carries 10,000 to 12,000 distinct CDR3 sequences, roughly 32% recorded once. TCR beta rearrangements were amplified from peripheral blood genomic DNA. Sequencing was performed on blood. These receptors all stem from a human donor in good health.

This clonotype was seen a handful of times. The genes are TRBV7-6 and TRBJ2-7; weak D call: TRBD1 (6 bases). CDR1 and CDR2 from the germline V gene are SGHVS and FNYEAQ. Trimming cost V 5 bases and J 6 bases, with 17 bases left between them. CDR3 length equals 14 residues. CDR3 bases: TGTGCCAGCAGCGCGGCAGGGGCGAGGGCCGAGCAGTACTTC. Protein: CASSAAGARAEQYF.

A remark on this clonotype: This may stem from a read error, because a much larger clone lies one nucleotide away. V usage is TRBV15 and J usage is TRBJ2-1, with no clear D. Germline V CDR1 and CDR2: LNHNV, YYDKDF (reference sequence). This CDR3 spans 15 amino acids. In DNA, the CDR3 is TGTGCCACCAGCAGCGAGGTAGGCCTATACAATGAGAAGTTCTTC. Its protein is CATSSEVGLYNEKFF.

The DNA of the CDR3 is TGTGCCAGCAGTCCGAACGTCGGGACAGGGTATTCACCCCTCCACTTT. This translates into CASSPNVGTGYSPLHF. This chain connects TRBV6-5 to TRBJ1-6; 9 nucleotides line up with TRBD1. CDR3 size: 16 residues. The germline gives CDR1 MNHEY, CDR2 SVGAGI. J gave up 8 bases and V 5 bases, and 10 bases lay outside the gene matches.

This clonotype was counted only a few times. The CDR3 reads CASSIDGGQGNQPQHF. CDR3 DNA sequence: TGTGCCAGTAGTATAGACGGAGGACAGGGGAATCAGCCCCAGCATTTT. The V call is TRBV19, the J call TRBJ1-5; 9 bases are a match to TRBD1. Trimming at V came to 0 bases and at J to 4 bases, leaving 4 bases not matched to a gene. There are 16 residues in the CDR3. CDR1 is LNHDA and CDR2 is SQIVND in the germline V gene (reference sequence).

Sample share makes this clonotype medium-sized. In DNA, the CDR3 is TGTGCCTGGAGCGCACTACACTACGGGACATGGAAGTTCTTC. Translated: CAWSALHYGTWKFF. The chain uses TRBV30 and TRBJ2-1, with D perhaps TRBD1 (6 bases). Germline V gene sequence: CDR1 GTSNPN, CDR2 SVGIG (reference sequence). V was clipped by 3 bases and J by 14 bases, with 23 bases between them. The CDR3 extends over 14 amino acids.

The gene calls are TRBV5-6 and TRBJ2-3, with D possibly being TRBD2 (6 bases). The germline CDR1 and CDR2 sequences are SGHDT and YYEEEE. V dropped 2 bases and J dropped 7 bases, with 14 bases sitting between them. The CDR3 runs 14 residues. The DNA of the CDR3 is TGTGCCAGCAGCTTAGGGCAGGGAGGATATACGCAGTATTTT. Translation gives CASSLGQGGYTQYF.

This chain uses TRBV6-2 or TRBV6-3 with TRBJ1-1; D ambiguous. The CDR3 totals 16 residues. CDR1 is MNHEY and CDR2 is SVGEGT in the germline V gene. Trimming pared 0 bases from V and 0 bases from J, leaving 11 bases between. For the CDR3, the DNA is TGTGCCAGCAGTTACTCGGTTAGCAGGCTGAACACTGAAGCTTTCTTT. Its protein product is CASSYSVSRLNTEAFF.

The rearrangement joins TRBV30 to TRBJ2-1; 9 bases are a match to TRBD1. Germline lookup yields CDR1 GTSNPN and CDR2 SVGIG (reference sequence). With V trimmed by 4 bases and J by 4 bases, 17 bases remained unmatched. The CDR3 consists of 18 residues. The chain's CDR3 is CAWNADRGFIMGYNEQFF. CDR3 in DNA: TGTGCCTGGAACGCGGACAGGGGATTCATTATGGGATACAATGAGCAGTTCTTC. The full variable domain, its missing parts supplied by reference TRBV30 and TRBJ2-1, is SQTIHQWPATLVQPVGSPLSLECTVEGTSNPNLYWYRQAAGRGLQLLFYSVGIGQISSEVPQNLSASRPQDRQFILSSKKLLLSDSGFYLCAWNADRGFIMGYNEQFFGPGTRLTVL.

This clonotype is judged medium-sized. The chain is built from TRBV11-3 and TRBJ2-3, with a weak D call TRBD2 (6 bases). This CDR3 spans 15 amino acids. Germline V CDR1 and CDR2: SGHNT, YENEEA. The V and J ends lost 5 bases and 1 base respectively, with 13 bases between them. CDR3 nucleotide sequence: TGTGCCAGCAGCCCATCGGGCGGGGGCACAGATACGCAGTATTTT. It yields the protein CASSPSGGGTDTQYF.

The chain uses TRBV27 and TRBJ2-7, with 9 bases identical to TRBD1. The V and J ends lost 5 bases and 2 bases, in that order; junction bases with no gene match: 4. This CDR3 contains 14 residues. The germline CDR1 and CDR2 sequences are MNHEY and SMNVEV (reference sequence). CDR3: CASSPTGGPYEQYF. DNA for the CDR3: TGTGCCAGCAGTCCGACAGGGGGGCCCTACGAGCAGTACTTC.

This chain connects TRBV30 to TRBJ1-1; perhaps TRBD1 as D (6 bases). Germline V gene sequence: CDR1 GTSNPN, CDR2 SVGIG (reference sequence). This CDR3 comprises 12 residues. V was shortened by 3 bases and J by 9 bases, with 14 bases between the two germline ends. The CDR3 loop reads CAWSAIWDKAFF. The CDR3 DNA sequence: TGTGCCTGGAGCGCGATATGGGACAAAGCTTTCTTT.

CDR3 DNA: TGTGCCAGCAGTTCCCAGGGGGGCACTGAAGCTTTCTTT. Protein: CASSSQGGTEAFF. This chain uses TRBV12-3 or TRBV12-4 with TRBJ1-1; TRBD1 agrees at 7 bases. The CDR3 totals 13 residues. The trim removed 4 bases at V and 4 bases at J, leaving 3 bases unmatched.

This clonotype was observed once. The chain carries TRBV18 and TRBJ1-2, with D perhaps TRBD1 (6 bases). V lost 3 bases, J lost 8 bases, and 16 bases lay in between. CDR1 and CDR2 (germline): KGHSH, LQKENI. This CDR3 contains 14 residues. The CDR3 protein is CASSPPGGAGGYTF. The CDR3 DNA reads TGTGCCAGCTCACCCCCCGGGGGCGCGGGGGGCTACACCTTC. Full variable domain (remainder filled in from reference TRBV18 and TRBJ1-2): NAGVMQNPRHLVRRRGQEARLRCSPMKGHSHVYWYRQLPEEGLKFMVYLQKENIIDESGMPKERFSAEFPKEGPSILRIQQVVRGDSAAYFCASSPPGGAGGYTFGSGTRLTVV.

The V and J genes are TRBV5-6 and TRBJ1-3; TRBD1 aligns across 9 bases. CDR1 and CDR2 from the germline V gene are SGHDT and YYEEEE. The junction had 3 bases not matched to a gene; V was cut back by 4 bases and J by 4 bases. The CDR3 totals 14 residues. CDR3 sequence: CASSDGTGGNTIYF. As DNA, the CDR3 is TGTGCCAGCAGCGACGGGACAGGGGGAAACACCATATATTTT.

This chain connects TRBV27 to TRBJ1-5, with unresolved D. Germline V gene lookup returns CDR1 MNHEY and CDR2 SMNVEV (reference sequence). The V gene lost 6 bases and the J gene lost 7 bases, with 10 bases spanning the gap. This CDR3 spans 12 amino acids. The CDR3 loop is CASRSVGQPQHF. The CDR3 DNA sequence: TGTGCCAGCAGGTCCGTGGGGCAGCCCCAGCATTTT.

V usage is TRBV28 and J usage is TRBJ2-3; 7 bases line up with TRBD1. This CDR3 region has 15 residues. The germline CDR1 and CDR2 sequences are MDHEN and SYDVKM. Germline trimming cut 5 bases from V and 3 bases from J; bases unmatched to any gene: 8. In nucleotides, the CDR3 is TGTGCCAGCAGTCCCCGAGGGGGCTTTACAGATACGCAGTATTTT. It encodes CASSPRGGFTDTQYF.

The rearrangement joins TRBV7-9 to TRBJ2-3; no clear D gene. The germline V gene has CDR1 SEHNR and CDR2 FQNEAQ (reference sequence). The CDR3 length is 13 residues. The V gene lost 2 bases and the J gene lost 4 bases, with 7 bases spanning the gap. CDR3 sequence (DNA): TGTGCCAGCAGCTTACTGGTGGCAGATACGCAGTATTTT. It translates to CASSLLVADTQYF.

This clonotype is medium-sized in the sample. This sequence joins TRBV6-5 and TRBJ2-7; D possibly corresponds to TRBD1 (5 bases). Deletions cut 2 bases from V and 2 bases from J, with 13 bases between. Germline V lookup: CDR1 MNHEY, CDR2 SVGAGI. The CDR3 covers 15 residues. CDR3 region: CASSYVQGSTYEQYF. The DNA for the CDR3 is TGTGCCAGCAGTTACGTCCAGGGATCAACCTACGAGCAGTACTTC.

The rearrangement uses TRBV6-5 and TRBJ2-7, with TRBD1 matching over 8 bases. The germline V gene has CDR1 MNHEY and CDR2 SVGAGI. The CDR3 consists of 16 residues. J lost 2 bases, V lost 5 bases, and 11 bases had no gene match. The CDR3 region is CASSPSTGVPTYEQYF. CDR3 coding DNA: TGTGCCAGCAGTCCATCGACAGGGGTCCCAACCTACGAGCAGTACTTC.

This chain links TRBV6-2 or TRBV6-3 with TRBJ1-2; D is perhaps TRBD1 (6 bases). Trimming took off 4 bases at V and 3 bases at J, with 9 bases between the two ends. This CDR3 region has 13 residues. Per germline, CDR1 MNHEY and CDR2 SVGEGT. The CDR3 nucleotides read TGTGCCAGCAGTTTAACAGGGTACTATGGCTACACCTTC. Translation gives CASSLTGYYGYTF.

This chain uses TRBV5-1 with TRBJ2-7; TRBD1 might be the D (5 bases). Trimming removed 0 bases at V and 1 base at J, with 11 bases between. CDR1 and CDR2 from the germline V gene are SGHRS and YFSETQ. This CDR3 has 15 amino acids. The CDR3 loop is CASSLEAGRSYEQYF. The DNA for the CDR3 is TGCGCCAGCAGCTTGGAGGCAGGGCGGTCCTACGAGCAGTACTTC.

This clonotype qualifies as medium-sized. The chain links TRBV6-5 to TRBJ2-5, with 12 bases aligning to TRBD2. The CDR3 contains 15 residues. Looked up from germline, CDR1 is MNHEY and CDR2 is SVGAGI. V lost 5 bases and J lost 5; bases outside the gene matches: 6. The CDR3 here is CASSHWTSGAETQYF. In DNA form, the CDR3 reads TGTGCCAGCAGTCATTGGACTAGCGGGGCCGAGACCCAGTACTTC.

This clonotype was seen more than once but under ten times. The V gene is TRBV14, the J gene TRBJ1-6; D perhaps matches TRBD1 (5 bases). The CDR3 runs 15 residues. The V end lost 0 bases, the J end lost 7 bases, and 10 bases lay between the germline ends. The germline V gene encodes CDR1 SGHDN and CDR2 FVKESK. The CDR3 spells CASSQDLGGNSPLHF. Written as DNA, the CDR3 is TGTGCCAGCAGCCAAGATCTCGGGGGAAATTCACCCCTCCACTTT.

By its share, this clonotype is medium-sized. The V and J genes are TRBV27 and TRBJ2-1, with 9 bases fitting TRBD2. Germline V CDR1 and CDR2: MNHEY, SMNVEV (reference sequence). This CDR3 spans 16 amino acids. V gave up 3 bases and J gave up 1 base; unmatched junction bases: 4. The CDR3 here is CASSFGGRVSYNEQFF. Written as DNA, the CDR3 is TGTGCCAGCAGTTTTGGCGGGAGGGTGTCCTACAATGAGCAGTTCTTC.

CDR3 amino acids: CASSLGAESSYNEQFF. DNA for the CDR3: TGCGCCAGCAGCTTGGGGGCGGAAAGCTCCTACAATGAGCAGTTCTTC. The chain has TRBV5-1 and TRBJ2-1; D not certain. Trimming took off 0 bases at V and 0 bases at J, with 10 bases between the two ends. Germline CDR1 and CDR2: SGHRS and YFSETQ. This CDR3 contains 16 residues.

The V call is TRBV5-4, the J call TRBJ2-7; TRBD1 matches 7 bases. The V and J ends lost 4 bases and 6 bases, in that order; junction bases with no gene match: 10. Per germline, CDR1 SGHNT and CDR2 YYREEE (reference sequence). The CDR3 contains 14 residues. The CDR3 nucleotides read TGTGCCAGCAGCGTAGGGGACAGCCCCTCCGAGCAGTACTTC. It translates to CASSVGDSPSEQYF. Full variable domain (remainder filled in from reference TRBV5-4 and TRBJ2-7): ETGVTQSPTHLIKTRGQQVTLRCSSQSGHNTVSWYQQALGQGPQFIFQYYREEENGRGNFPPRFSGLQFPNYSSELNVNALELDDSALYLCASSVGDSPSEQYFGPGTRLTVT.

The chain combines TRBV27 with TRBJ2-7; D call uncertain. Deletions cut 6 bases from V and 6 bases from J, with 15 bases between. Per the germline V gene, CDR1 is MNHEY and CDR2 is SMNVEV (reference sequence). This CDR3 is built from 13 residues. The CDR3 reads CASRITLRTEQYF. CDR3 sequence (DNA): TGTGCCAGCAGGATCACCCTGAGGACCGAGCAGTACTTC.